These 2 T cell receptor beta chains share one sample of origin, sequenced in a study of quantifying T cell responses using KT2 cells. Study as a whole: Reverse transcription used primers in the TCR alpha and beta constant regions.

An oligo carrying a UMI was ligated to the cDNA 3' end. First-round PCR used three to five cycles and beta primers RC1.1 and RC1.2 covering TRBC1 and TRBC2. TCRdb called the UMI-ligation and nested PCR reads again in MiXCR, with one record for every CDR3 protein. The data contain under 35,000 distinct CDR3 sequences, 10% to 13% of them singletons. The specimen was PBMCs spiked with cells of the T cell clone KT2. The receptors derive from a human donor.

This clonotype has just a few counts. The chain has TRBV28 and TRBJ1-1, with 7 bases identical to TRBD1. This CDR3 has 18 amino acids. The junction had 17 bases not matched to a gene; V was cut back by 5 bases and J by 2 bases. Germline CDR1 is MDHEN and CDR2 is SYDVKM. The CDR3 DNA is TGTGCCAGCAGTACCTACTTCCGGGACAGAGTCTACAACACTGAAGCTTTCTTT. Protein sequence: CASSTYFRDRVYNTEAFF.

This clonotype was seen repeatedly, ten times or more. The chain joins TRBV6-2 or TRBV6-3 to TRBJ1-5; D not resolved. This CDR3 region has 13 residues. Per the germline V gene, CDR1 is MNHEY and CDR2 is SVGEGT. The germline V and J ends were trimmed by 2 bases and 2 bases, with 4 bases remaining between them. In DNA, the CDR3 is TGTGCCAGCAGTTACCTGGGCAATCAGCCCCAGCATTTT. Protein sequence: CASSYLGNQPQHF.